This T cell receptor beta chain was captured by sequencing in a study of tumor-infiltrating lymphocytes in primary liver carcinoma. Study results and caveats: Pairs of tumor regions overlapped more than tumor-adjacent and tumor-blood pairs did.

Germline loops: CDR1 MDHEN, CDR2 SYDVKM. The CDR3 is 15 residues long. After removal of 5 bases from V and 6 bases from J, the junction contained 8 bases not matched to a gene. For blood RNA, unsorted whole blood served as the source, and germline DNA was extracted too. Reverse transcription of roughly 470 ng total RNA with a constant-region primer produced TCR beta cDNA. For TCR beta, libraries were produced by three nested multiplex PCR rounds using slightly modified ARM-PCR. For roughly 10 cycles apiece, the opening two PCR rounds ran with TRBV1-TRBV30 forward primers and a C-beta reverse primer. A single record per CDR3 protein comes from TCRdb applying MiXCR to the multiplex PCR reads. There are fewer than 400,000 distinct CDR3 sequences in the sample; roughly two thirds occur only once, and approximately 9% lies in the top ten. Remarks on this clonotype: Its matching antigen is unknown.

The clonotype was recovered from a middle-aged man with primary liver carcinoma and hepatitis B virus infection. V is TRBV28 and J is TRBJ1-5; 9 positions match TRBD1. Input material: peripheral blood. The CDR3 loop is CASSVGQGYRQPQHF. The CDR3, as DNA: TGTGCCAGCAGTGTCGGACAGGGGTATCGTCAGCCCCAGCATTTT.